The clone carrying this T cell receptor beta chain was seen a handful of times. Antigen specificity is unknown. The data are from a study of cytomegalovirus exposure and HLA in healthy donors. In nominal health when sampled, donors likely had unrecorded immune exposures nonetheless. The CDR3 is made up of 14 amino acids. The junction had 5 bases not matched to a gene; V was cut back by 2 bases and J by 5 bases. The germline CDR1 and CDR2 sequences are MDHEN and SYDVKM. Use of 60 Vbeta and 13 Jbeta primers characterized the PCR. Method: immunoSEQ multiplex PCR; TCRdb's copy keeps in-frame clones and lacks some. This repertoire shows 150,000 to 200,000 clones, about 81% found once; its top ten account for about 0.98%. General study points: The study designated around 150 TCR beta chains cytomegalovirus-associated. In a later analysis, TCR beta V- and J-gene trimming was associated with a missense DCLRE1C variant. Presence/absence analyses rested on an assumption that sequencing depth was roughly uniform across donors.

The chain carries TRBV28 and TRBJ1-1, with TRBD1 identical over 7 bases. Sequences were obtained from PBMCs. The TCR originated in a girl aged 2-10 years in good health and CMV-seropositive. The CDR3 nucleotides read TGTGCCAGCAGTTTAGACAGGGTTGGAACTGAAGCTTTCTTT. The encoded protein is CASSLDRVGTEAFF. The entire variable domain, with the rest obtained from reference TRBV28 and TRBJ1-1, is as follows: DVKVTQSSRYLVKRTGEKVFLECVQDMDHENMFWYRQDPGLGLRLIYFSYDVKMKEKGDIPEGYSVSREKKERFSLILESASTNQTSMYLCASSLDRVGTEAFFGQGTRLTVV.